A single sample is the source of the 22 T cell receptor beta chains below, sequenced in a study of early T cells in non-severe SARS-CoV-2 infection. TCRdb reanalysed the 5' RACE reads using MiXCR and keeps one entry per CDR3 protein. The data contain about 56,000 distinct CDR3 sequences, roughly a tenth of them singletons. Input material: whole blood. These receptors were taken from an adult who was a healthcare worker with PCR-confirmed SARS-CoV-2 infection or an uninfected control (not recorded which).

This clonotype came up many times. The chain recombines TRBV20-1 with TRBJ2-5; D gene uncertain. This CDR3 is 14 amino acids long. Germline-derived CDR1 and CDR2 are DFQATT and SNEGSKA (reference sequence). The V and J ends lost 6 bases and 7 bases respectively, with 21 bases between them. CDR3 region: CSAPPGRDPWTQYF. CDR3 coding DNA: TGCAGTGCCCCCCCCGGTCGAGACCCTTGGACCCAGTACTTC.

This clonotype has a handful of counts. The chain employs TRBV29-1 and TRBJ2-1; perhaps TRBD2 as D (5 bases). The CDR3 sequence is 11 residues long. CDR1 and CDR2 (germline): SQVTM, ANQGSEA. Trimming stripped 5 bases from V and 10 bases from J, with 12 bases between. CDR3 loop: CSVIPREEQFF. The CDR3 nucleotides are TGCAGCGTTATACCGAGGGAAGAGCAGTTCTTC.

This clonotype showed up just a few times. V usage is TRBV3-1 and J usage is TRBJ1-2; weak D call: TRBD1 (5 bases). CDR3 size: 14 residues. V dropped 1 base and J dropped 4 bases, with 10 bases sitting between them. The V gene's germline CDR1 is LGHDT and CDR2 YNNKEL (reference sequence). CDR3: CASSQAWGIYGYTF. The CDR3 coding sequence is TGTGCCAGCAGCCAAGCCTGGGGGATCTATGGCTACACCTTC. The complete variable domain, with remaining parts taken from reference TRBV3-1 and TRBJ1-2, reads DTAVSQTPKYLVTQMGNDKSIKCEQNLGHDTMYWYKQDSKKFLKIMFSYNNKELIINETVPNRFSPKSPDKAHLNLHINSLELGDSAVYFCASSQAWGIYGYTFGSGTRLTVV.

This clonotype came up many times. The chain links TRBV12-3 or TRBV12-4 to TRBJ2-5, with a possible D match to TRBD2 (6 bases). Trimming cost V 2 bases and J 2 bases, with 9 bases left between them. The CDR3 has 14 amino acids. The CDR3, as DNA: TGTGCCAGCAGTTTAATGACTAGACAAGAGACCCAGTACTTC. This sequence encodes CASSLMTRQETQYF.

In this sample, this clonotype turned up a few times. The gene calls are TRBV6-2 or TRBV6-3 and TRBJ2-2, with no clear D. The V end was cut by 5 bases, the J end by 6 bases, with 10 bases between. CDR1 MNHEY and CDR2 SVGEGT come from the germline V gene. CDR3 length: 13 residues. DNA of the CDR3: TGTGCCAGCAGTACCTTGGTTGCCGGGGAGCTGTTTTTT. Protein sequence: CASSTLVAGELFF.

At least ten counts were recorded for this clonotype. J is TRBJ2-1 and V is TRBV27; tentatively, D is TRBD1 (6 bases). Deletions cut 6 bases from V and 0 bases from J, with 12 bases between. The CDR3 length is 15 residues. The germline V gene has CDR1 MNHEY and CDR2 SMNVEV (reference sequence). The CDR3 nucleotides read TGTGCCAGCAGGGGACACCCGAGCTCCTACAATGAGCAGTTCTTC. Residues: CASRGHPSSYNEQFF.

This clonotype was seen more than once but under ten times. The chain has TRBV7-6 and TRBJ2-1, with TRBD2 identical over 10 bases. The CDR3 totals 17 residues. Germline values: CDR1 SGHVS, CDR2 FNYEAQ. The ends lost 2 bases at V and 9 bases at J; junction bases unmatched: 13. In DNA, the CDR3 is TGTGCCAGCAGCTTACGGCAACTAGCGGGGATACCTAGTGAGCAGTTCTTC. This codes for CASSLRQLAGIPSEQFF.

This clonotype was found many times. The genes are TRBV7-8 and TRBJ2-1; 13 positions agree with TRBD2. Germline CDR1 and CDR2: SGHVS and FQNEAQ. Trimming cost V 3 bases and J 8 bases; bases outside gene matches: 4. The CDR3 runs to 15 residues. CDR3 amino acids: CASSFGLAGAHEQFF. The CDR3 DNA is TGTGCCAGCAGCTTTGGACTAGCGGGAGCGCATGAGCAGTTCTTC.

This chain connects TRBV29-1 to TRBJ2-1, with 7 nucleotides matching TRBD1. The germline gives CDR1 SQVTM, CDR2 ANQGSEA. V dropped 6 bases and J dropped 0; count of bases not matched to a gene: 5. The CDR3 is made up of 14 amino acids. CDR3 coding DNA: TGCAGCGTGTCACAGGGGCTCTCCTACAATGAGCAGTTCTTC. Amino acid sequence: CSVSQGLSYNEQFF.

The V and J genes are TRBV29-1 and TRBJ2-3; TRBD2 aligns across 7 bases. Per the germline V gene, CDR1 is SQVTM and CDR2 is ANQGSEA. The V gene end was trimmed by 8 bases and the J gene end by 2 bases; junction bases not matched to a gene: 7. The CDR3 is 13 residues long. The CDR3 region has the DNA TGCAGCTCGAGCGGGGACTTCACAGATACGCAGTATTTT. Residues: CSSSGDFTDTQYF.

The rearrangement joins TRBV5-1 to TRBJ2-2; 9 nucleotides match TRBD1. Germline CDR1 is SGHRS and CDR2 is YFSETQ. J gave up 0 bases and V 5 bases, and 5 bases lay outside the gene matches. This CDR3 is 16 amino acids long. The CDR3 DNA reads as TGCGCCAGCAGTGCTACAGGGGGCTCGAACACCGGGGAGCTGTTTTTT. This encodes CASSATGGSNTGELFF.

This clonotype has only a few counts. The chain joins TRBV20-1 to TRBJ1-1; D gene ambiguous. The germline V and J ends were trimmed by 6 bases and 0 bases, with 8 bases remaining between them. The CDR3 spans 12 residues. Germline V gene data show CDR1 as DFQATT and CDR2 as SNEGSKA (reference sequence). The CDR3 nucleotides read TGCAGTGCCGAAGCTATGAACACTGAAGCTTTCTTT. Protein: CSAEAMNTEAFF.

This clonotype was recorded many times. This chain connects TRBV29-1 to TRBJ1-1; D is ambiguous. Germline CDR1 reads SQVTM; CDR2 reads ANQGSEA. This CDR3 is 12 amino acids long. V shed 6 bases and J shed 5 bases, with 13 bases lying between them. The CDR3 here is CSVSGPGTEAFF. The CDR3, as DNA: TGCAGCGTGTCGGGCCCCGGGACTGAAGCTTTCTTT.

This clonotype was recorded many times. The CDR3 region is CASSSFRIGRAYEQYF. CDR3 sequence (DNA): TGTGCCAGCAGTTCTTTCCGTATAGGGCGAGCCTACGAGCAGTACTTC. The V gene is TRBV27, the J gene TRBJ2-7, with D uncertain. Per the germline V gene, CDR1 is MNHEY and CDR2 is SMNVEV (reference sequence). The CDR3 is 16 amino acids. V was shortened by 4 bases and J by 2 bases, with 18 bases between the two germline ends.

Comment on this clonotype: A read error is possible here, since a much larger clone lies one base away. DNA of the CDR3: TGCAGTGCGCGGGTGAGCGGCCGGGATCAGCCCCAGCATTTT. This codes for CSARVSGRDQPQHF. This chain links TRBV20-1 with TRBJ1-5; D not certain. Trimming removed 6 bases from V and 5 bases from J, with 17 bases in between. This CDR3 has 14 amino acids. In germline, CDR1 is DFQATT, CDR2 SNEGSKA (reference sequence).

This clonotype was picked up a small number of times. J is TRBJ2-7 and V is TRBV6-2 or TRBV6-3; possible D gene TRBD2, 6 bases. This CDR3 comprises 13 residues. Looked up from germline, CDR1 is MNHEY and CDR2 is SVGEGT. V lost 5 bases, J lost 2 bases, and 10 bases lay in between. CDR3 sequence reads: CASSLAGPYEQYF. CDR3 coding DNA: TGTGCCAGCAGTCTCGCGGGGCCCTACGAGCAGTACTTC.

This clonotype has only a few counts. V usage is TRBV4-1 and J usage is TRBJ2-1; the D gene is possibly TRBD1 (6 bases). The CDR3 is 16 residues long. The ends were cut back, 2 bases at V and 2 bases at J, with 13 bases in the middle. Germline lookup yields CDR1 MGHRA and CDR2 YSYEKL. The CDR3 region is CASSQRRGGPYNEQFF. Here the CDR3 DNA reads TGCGCCAGCAGCCAACGGAGAGGGGGACCCTACAATGAGCAGTTCTTC.

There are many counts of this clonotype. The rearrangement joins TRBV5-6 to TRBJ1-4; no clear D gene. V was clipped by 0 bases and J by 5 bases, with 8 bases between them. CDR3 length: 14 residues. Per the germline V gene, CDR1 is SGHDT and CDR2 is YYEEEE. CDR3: CASSLGVRNEKLFF. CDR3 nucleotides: TGTGCCAGCAGCTTGGGGGTCCGAAATGAAAAACTGTTTTTT.

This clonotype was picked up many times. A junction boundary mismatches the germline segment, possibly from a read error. CDR3 bases: TGCAGTGCTAGACGGCCGGCTAGCCAGGTTGGTATGGCTGGCTTC. It yields the protein CSARRPASQVGMAGF. The rearrangement joins TRBV20-1 to TRBJ2-1, with TRBD2 as a possible D gene (5 bases). The CDR3 has 15 amino acids. Germline CDR1 and CDR2: DFQATT and SNEGSKA (reference sequence).

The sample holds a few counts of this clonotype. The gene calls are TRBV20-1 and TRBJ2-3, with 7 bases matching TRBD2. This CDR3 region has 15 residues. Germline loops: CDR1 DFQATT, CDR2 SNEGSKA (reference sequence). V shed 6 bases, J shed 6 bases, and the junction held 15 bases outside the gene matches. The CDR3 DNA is TGCAGTGCGGTGACCTCACTAGCGCCCGGGGATACGCAGTATTTT. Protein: CSAVTSLAPGDTQYF.

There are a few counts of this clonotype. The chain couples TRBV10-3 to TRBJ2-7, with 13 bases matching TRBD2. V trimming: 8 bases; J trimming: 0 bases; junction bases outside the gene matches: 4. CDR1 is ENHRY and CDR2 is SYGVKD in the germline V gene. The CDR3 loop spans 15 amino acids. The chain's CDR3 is CAIGGTSGTSYEQYF. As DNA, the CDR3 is TGTGCCATCGGGGGGACTAGCGGGACCTCCTACGAGCAGTACTTC.

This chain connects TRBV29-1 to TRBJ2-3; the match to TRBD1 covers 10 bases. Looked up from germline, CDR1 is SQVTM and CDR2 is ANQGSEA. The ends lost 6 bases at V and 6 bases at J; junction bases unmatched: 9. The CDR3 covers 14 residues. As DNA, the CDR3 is TGCAGCGTCGCCGGGACAGGGGCATCGGATACGCAGTATTTT. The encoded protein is CSVAGTGASDTQYF.